The 30 T cell receptor beta chains presented below share a single source sample, sequenced in a study of blood T cell repertoires in COVID-19. Generated by immunoSEQ multiplex PCR, the TCRdb table keeps only in-frame clones and is missing some. The data show nearly 300,000 clones, about 91% seen once. Sequencing was performed on peripheral blood. These receptors all come from a woman aged 25 to 45 who had recovered from COVID-19.

The V and J genes are TRBV24-1 and TRBJ2-1; no reliable D call. CDR1 KGHDR and CDR2 SFDVKD come from the germline V gene. The CDR3 extends over 12 amino acids. V lost 3 bases to trimming and J lost 7 bases, with 6 bases between them. The CDR3 nucleotides read TGTGCCACCAGTGATCCCCTTAATGAGCAGTTCTTC. This sequence encodes CATSDPLNEQFF.

The chain recombines TRBV9 with TRBJ1-1, with TRBD1 matching 9 bases. CDR1 is SGDLS, CDR2 YYNGEE, per germline. The CDR3 contains 14 residues. Trimming removed 2 bases from V and 6 bases from J; junction bases left unmatched: 5. CDR3: CASSVDTGGPEAFF. CDR3 coding DNA: TGTGCCAGCAGCGTGGACACAGGGGGCCCTGAAGCTTTCTTT.

This clone was detected a few times. CDR3 amino acids: CASKLGQGSEETQYF. The CDR3 bases are TGTGCCAGTAAGCTCGGGCAGGGTTCGGAGGAGACCCAGTACTTC. This sequence joins TRBV19 and TRBJ2-5; D may be TRBD1 (5 bases). Trimming cost V 7 bases and J 5 bases, with 20 bases left between them. The CDR3 loop spans 15 amino acids. Germline lookup yields CDR1 LNHDA and CDR2 SQIVND (reference sequence).

The chain recombines TRBV7-2 with TRBJ1-2; 9 bases are a match to TRBD1. The length of the CDR3 is 14 residues. Germline V gene lookup returns CDR1 SGHTA and CDR2 FQGNSA. V lost 5 bases and J lost 8; bases outside the gene matches: 9. CDR3 sequence reads: CASSLLQGAGGYTF. CDR3 coding DNA: TGTGCCAGCAGCCTACTACAGGGGGCAGGCGGCTACACCTTC.

This clone was seen once. The rearrangement links TRBV3-1 (or the pseudogene TRBV3-2) to TRBJ2-1, with D maybe TRBD2 (5 bases). CDR1 and CDR2 (germline): LGHDT, YNNKEL (reference sequence). This CDR3 comprises 17 residues. V lost 4 bases, J lost 5 bases, and 21 bases lay in between. CDR3 nucleotides: TGTGCCAGCAGCCCGTCTTCGGGGTCGGCCCTTGACAATGAGCAGTTCTTC. It is translated as CASSPSSGSALDNEQFF.

The rearrangement joins TRBV9 to TRBJ2-2; 8 bases are a match to TRBD1. CDR1 is SGDLS, CDR2 YYNGEE, per germline. This CDR3 region has 16 residues. Unmatched junction bases numbered 3, after V lost 0 bases and J lost 2 bases. The CDR3 DNA follows: TGTGCCAGCAGCGTAGGGACAGGGATCAACACCGGGGAGCTGTTTTTT. This translates into CASSVGTGINTGELFF.

The chain employs TRBV9 and TRBJ2-1, with 12 bases matching TRBD2. The CDR3 runs 15 residues. After removal of 3 bases from V and 7 bases from J, the junction contained 5 bases not matched to a gene. Germline CDR1 and CDR2: SGDLS and YYNGEE. The CDR3 DNA reads TGTGCCAGCAGCGCTACTAGCGGGGGGAGGAATGAGCAGTTCTTC. Encoded protein: CASSATSGGRNEQFF.

CDR3 nucleotide sequence: TGTGCCAGTAGAGACCATGTCAGGGAATATGGCTACACCTTC. Protein sequence: CASRDHVREYGYTF. The chain employs TRBV19 and TRBJ1-2; TRBD1 might be the D (5 bases). V lost 6 bases to trimming and J lost 5 bases, with 16 bases between them. CDR3 size: 14 residues. The V gene's germline CDR1 is LNHDA and CDR2 SQIVND (reference sequence).

The chain employs TRBV6-5 and TRBJ1-1; D is undetermined. The CDR3 is 13 residues long. V dropped 5 bases and J dropped 5 bases, with 12 bases sitting between them. Germline CDR1 MNHEY, CDR2 SVGAGI. The CDR3 DNA follows: TGTGCCAGCAGTCGTACTCGGTTAACTGAAGCTTTCTTT. Amino acid sequence: CASSRTRLTEAFF.

This clone turned up a few times. The V gene is TRBV5-1, the J gene TRBJ2-7, with D possibly matching TRBD1 (5 bases). CDR1 and CDR2 (germline): SGHRS, YFSETQ. V lost 1 base and J 7 bases, leaving 15 bases between the germline ends. The CDR3 contains 14 residues. CDR3 loop: CASSLMGRTSEQYF. The CDR3 coding sequence is TGCGCCAGCAGCTTGATGGGGCGCACCTCTGAGCAGTACTTC.

Notes on this clone: Germline is not matched at one junction end, which may reflect a read error. The J gene is TRBJ1-2, the V gene TRBV7-9; D not resolved. Germline V gene sequence: CDR1 SEHNR, CDR2 FQNEAQ (reference sequence). The CDR3 has 10 residues. CDR3 in amino acids: CASSNYGYTF. DNA of the CDR3: TGTGCCAGCAGCAACTACGGCTACACCTTC.

Many counts were recorded for this clone. The chain links TRBV7-2 to TRBJ1-3; D gene ambiguous. In germline, CDR1 is SGHTA, CDR2 FQGNSA. The CDR3 length is 12 residues. The V gene lost 4 bases and the J gene lost 3 bases, with 4 bases spanning the gap. Here the CDR3 DNA reads TGTGCCAGCAGCTCCCTTGGAAACACCATATATTTT. Protein sequence: CASSSLGNTIYF.

The V and J genes are TRBV10-3 and TRBJ1-1; D possibly corresponds to TRBD1 (5 bases). This CDR3 region has 12 residues. Trimming removed 8 bases from V and 3 bases from J, with 10 bases in between. Germline V gene data show CDR1 as ENHRY and CDR2 as SYGVKD. The CDR3 DNA reads TGTGCCATCGCGGGACTGGACACTGAAGCTTTCTTT. Its translation is CAIAGLDTEAFF.

The rearrangement joins TRBV10-3 to TRBJ2-3; 8 bases are a match to TRBD1. The length of the CDR3 is 13 residues. The junction had 8 bases not matched to a gene; V was cut back by 10 bases and J by 5 bases. Germline CDR1 reads ENHRY; CDR2 reads SYGVKD. The CDR3 coding sequence is TGTGCCACGGCCGGACAGGGTGAAGATACGCAGTATTTT. Protein: CATAGQGEDTQYF.

The chain recombines TRBV5-4 with TRBJ2-3; D not resolved. CDR1 and CDR2 from the germline V gene are SGHNT and YYREEE (reference sequence). Between the trimmed V and J ends, which lost 5 bases and 6 bases, there was a span of 22 bases. There are 16 residues in the CDR3. CDR3 residues: CASRFSDSLDFDTQYF. DNA of the CDR3: TGTGCCAGCAGATTCTCTGACTCCCTTGATTTTGATACGCAGTATTTT.

J is TRBJ2-7 and V is TRBV9; weak D call: TRBD2 (5 bases). The CDR3 consists of 14 residues. Germline V gene data show CDR1 as SGDLS and CDR2 as YYNGEE. V was pared by 5 bases and J by 3 bases, with 15 bases between. The CDR3 DNA follows: TGTGCCAGCAGTTCCGGGCCCAGCGGCTACGAGCAGTACTTC. Translation: CASSSGPSGYEQYF.

The chain joins TRBV3-1 (or the pseudogene TRBV3-2) to TRBJ2-7; 9 bases map to TRBD2. Per the germline V gene, CDR1 is LGHDT and CDR2 is YNNKEL (reference sequence). Losses at the gene ends were 4 bases for V and 7 bases for J; bases not matched to a gene: 8. The CDR3 is made up of 14 amino acids. CDR3 DNA sequence: TGTGCCAGCAGCCGGCGCGGGGGGGCTCAAGAGCAGTACTTC. Residues: CASSRRGGAQEQYF.

The rearrangement links TRBV3-1 (or the pseudogene TRBV3-2) to TRBJ2-3; 9 positions agree with TRBD2. The germline CDR1 and CDR2 sequences are LGHDT and YNNKEL (reference sequence). The trim removed 1 base at V and 2 bases at J, leaving 7 bases unmatched. The CDR3 is 17 amino acids. CDR3 sequence (DNA): TGTGCCAGCAGCCAAGGGCGCTTAGCGGGGGCCACAGATACGCAGTATTTT. Encoded protein: CASSQGRLAGATDTQYF.

The chain joins TRBV19 to TRBJ2-7; possibly TRBD1 for D (5 bases). Trimming stripped 5 bases from V and 1 base from J, with 12 bases between. Germline assignment: CDR1 LNHDA and CDR2 SQIVND (reference sequence). This CDR3 region has 14 residues. In nucleotides, the CDR3 is TGTGCCAGTAGTCATCGAGACAGATCCTACGAGCAGTACTTC. As protein: CASSHRDRSYEQYF.

CDR3 sequence reads: CASGGGPSNTGELFF. CDR3 DNA sequence: TGTGCTAGTGGTGGCGGCCCATCGAACACCGGGGAGCTGTTTTTT. This sequence joins TRBV12-5 and TRBJ2-2; no clear D. The length of the CDR3 is 15 residues. V was cut by 5 bases and J by 0 bases, with 10 bases left in between. Germline V gene data show CDR1 as LGHNT and CDR2 as FRNRAP. The full variable domain, completed using reference TRBV12-5 and TRBJ2-2, is DARVTQTPRHKVTEMGQEVTMRCQPILGHNTVFWYRQTMMQGLELLAYFRNRAPLDDSGMPKDRFSAEMPDATLATLKIQPSEPRDSAVYFCASGGGPSNTGELFFGEGSRLTVL.

The V gene is TRBV28, the J gene TRBJ2-3; 14 bases align to TRBD2. Trimming cost V 6 bases and J 5 bases; bases outside gene matches: 7. Germline V CDR1 and CDR2: MDHEN, SYDVKM. This CDR3 spans 16 amino acids. The CDR3 sequence: CASSSTSGGAIDTQYF. CDR3 DNA: TGTGCCAGCAGCTCGACTAGCGGGGGGGCCATAGATACGCAGTATTTT. Looking up the rest from reference TRBV28 and TRBJ2-3 gives the full variable domain: DVKVTQSSRYLVKRTGEKVFLECVQDMDHENMFWYRQDPGLGLRLIYFSYDVKMKEKGDIPEGYSVSREKKERFSLILESASTNQTSMYLCASSSTSGGAIDTQYFGPGTRLTVL.

Concerning this clone itself: The junction departs from the called germline gene at one end, perhaps through a read error. J is TRBJ1-2 and V is TRBV12-3 or TRBV12-4; D gene unclear. CDR3 length: 12 amino acids. CDR3 residues: CASSLGGPPVHF. CDR3 nucleotide sequence: TGTGCCAGCAGTTTAGGAGGTCCTCCTGTGCACTTC.

The genes are TRBV5-1 and TRBJ2-5; 12 bases line up with TRBD2. Germline assignment: CDR1 SGHRS and CDR2 YFSETQ. This CDR3 spans 16 amino acids. The trim removed 4 bases at V and 2 bases at J, leaving 6 bases unmatched. The CDR3, as DNA: TGCGCCAGCAGCCCAGGACTAGCGGGGATACAAGAGACCCAGTACTTC. Encoded protein: CASSPGLAGIQETQYF.

This clone was counted a few times. The sample holds other DNA sequences that translate to the same CDR3. The gene calls are TRBV7-9 and TRBJ1-6, with 7 bases matching TRBD1. The ends lost 6 bases at V and 5 bases at J; junction bases unmatched: 4. Germline V gene data show CDR1 as SEHNR and CDR2 as FQNEAQ (reference sequence). This CDR3 has 14 amino acids. This CDR3 is CASSSGTDNSPLHF. CDR3 in DNA: TGTGCCAGCAGTTCCGGGACAGATAATTCACCCCTCCACTTT. Combining the CDR3 with reference TRBV7-9 and TRBJ1-6 gives the whole variable domain DTGVSQNPRHKITKRGQNVTFRCDPISEHNRLYWYRQTLGQGPEFLTYFQNEAQLEKSRLLSDRFSAERPKGSFSTLEIQRTEQGDSAMYLCASSSGTDNSPLHFGNGTRLTVT.

The chain uses TRBV6-5 and TRBJ2-7, with 8 bases that match TRBD1. The J segment lost 4 bases and the V segment lost 8 bases, leaving 10 bases of the junction unmatched. Germline-derived CDR1 and CDR2 are MNHEY and SVGAGI. CDR3 length equals 14 residues. CDR3 sequence reads: CASGQATGGYEQYF. DNA for the CDR3: TGTGCCAGCGGGCAGGCAACAGGGGGTTACGAGCAGTACTTC.

The J gene is TRBJ2-7, the V gene TRBV2; D may be TRBD1 (6 bases). CDR3 length: 13 amino acids. The germline V and J ends were trimmed by 3 bases and 2 bases, with 8 bases remaining between them. CDR1 SNHLY and CDR2 FYNNEI come from the germline V gene. CDR3 sequence reads: CASSDYRAYEQYF. Written as DNA, the CDR3 is TGTGCCAGCAGTGACTACAGGGCCTACGAGCAGTACTTC.

The chain employs TRBV9 and TRBJ1-2, with TRBD1 matching 7 bases. The CDR3 sequence is 13 residues long. CDR1 SGDLS and CDR2 YYNGEE come from the germline V gene. With 2 bases clipped from V and 7 bases from J, the junction kept 5 bases outside the gene matches. This CDR3 reads CASSVDRVSGYTF. For the CDR3, the DNA is TGTGCCAGCAGCGTCGACAGGGTTTCTGGCTACACCTTC. The complete variable domain, with remaining parts taken from reference TRBV9 and TRBJ1-2, reads DSGVTQTPKHLITATGQRVTLRCSPRSGDLSVYWYQQSLDQGLQFLIQYYNGEERAKGNILERFSAQQFPDLHSELNLSSLELGDSALYFCASSVDRVSGYTFGSGTRLTVV.

J is TRBJ2-2 and V is TRBV5-4; 10 bases agree with TRBD1. There are 16 residues in the CDR3. CDR1 SGHNT and CDR2 YYREEE come from the germline V gene (reference sequence). V trimming: 4 bases; J trimming: 1 base; junction bases outside the gene matches: 4. The CDR3 bases are TGTGCCAGCAGCGACCGGGACAGGGGGAACACCGGGGAGCTGTTTTTT. It encodes CASSDRDRGNTGELFF. The full variable domain, its missing parts supplied by reference TRBV5-4 and TRBJ2-2, is ETGVTQSPTHLIKTRGQQVTLRCSSQSGHNTVSWYQQALGQGPQFIFQYYREEENGRGNFPPRFSGLQFPNYSSELNVNALELDDSALYLCASSDRDRGNTGELFFGEGSRLTVL.

The chain carries TRBV30 and TRBJ1-4; the match to TRBD1 covers 8 bases. V was clipped by 3 bases and J by 8 bases; unmatched bases: 8. Germline V CDR1 and CDR2: GTSNPN, SVGIG (reference sequence). The CDR3 loop spans 14 amino acids. Written as DNA, the CDR3 is TGTGCCTGGAGGAAGACAGGGGTGCTAGAAAAACTGTTTTTT. Translation: CAWRKTGVLEKLFF.

The rearrangement links TRBV5-6 to TRBJ2-3; the D gene is possibly TRBD2 (5 bases). The CDR3 is 14 residues long. The V end was cut by 5 bases, the J end by 4 bases, with 14 bases between. Germline CDR1 SGHDT, CDR2 YYEEEE. The CDR3 spells CASSTSRSADTQYF. In DNA form, the CDR3 reads TGTGCCAGCAGTACTAGTCGTTCAGCAGATACGCAGTATTTT.